This T cell receptor beta chain derives from a study of blood T cell repertoires in COVID-19. CDR1 and CDR2 (germline): KGHSH, LQKENI. This CDR3 comprises 16 residues. With 4 bases clipped from V and 4 bases from J, the junction kept 10 bases outside the gene matches. The method was immunoSEQ multiplex PCR; TCRdb's version includes in-frame clones alone and lacks a portion of them. The sample comprises about 270,000 clones, 86% of which are singletons, and 5.5% to 6.5% rests with the top ten. The chain uses TRBV18 and TRBJ2-3; TRBD1 agrees at 8 bases. This clonotype was sampled from a woman aged 80 or older with COVID-19, enrolled during active disease. Sequencing used peripheral blood. CDR3 sequence: CASSLLRQGSADTQYF. CDR3 nucleotide sequence: TGTGCCAGCTCACTGCTTCGACAGGGGTCCGCAGATACGCAGTATTTT.